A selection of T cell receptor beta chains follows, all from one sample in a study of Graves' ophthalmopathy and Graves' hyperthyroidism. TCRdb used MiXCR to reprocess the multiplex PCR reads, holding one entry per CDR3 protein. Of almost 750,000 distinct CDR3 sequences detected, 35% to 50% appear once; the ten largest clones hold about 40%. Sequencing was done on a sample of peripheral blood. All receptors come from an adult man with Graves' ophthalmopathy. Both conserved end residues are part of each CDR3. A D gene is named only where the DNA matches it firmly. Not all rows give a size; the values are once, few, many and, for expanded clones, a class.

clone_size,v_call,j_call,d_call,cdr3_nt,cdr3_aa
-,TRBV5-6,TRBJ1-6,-,TGTGCCAGCAGCTCTCACAGGGTTTCGTCCTATAATTCACCCCTCCACTTT,CASSSHRVSSYNSPLHF
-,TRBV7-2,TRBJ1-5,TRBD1,TGTGCCAGCAGCCCTTCCGGGACAGGGGTTTTGGAGCCCCAGCATTTT,CASSPSGTGVLEPQHF
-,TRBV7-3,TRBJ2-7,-,TGTGCCAGCAGCTGGACAGAATACGAGCAGTACTTC,CASSWTEYEQYF
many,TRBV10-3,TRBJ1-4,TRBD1,TGTGCCATCAGTGAGTCAGGGGGCTGGGAAAAACTGTTTTTT,CAISESGGWEKLFF
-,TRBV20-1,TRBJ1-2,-,TGCAGTGCTAGAGAACTCCCACGGCAGGCAGGGACCTTC,CSARELPRQAGTF
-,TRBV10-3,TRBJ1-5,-,TGTGCCAGCAGTGGGTTAGGCATTCGCAATCAGCCCCAGCATTTT,CASSGLGIRNQPQHF
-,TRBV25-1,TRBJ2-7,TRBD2,TGTGCCAGCAGTTATCCGGGGAGGGGAACGTACGAGCAGTACTTC,CASSYPGRGTYEQYF
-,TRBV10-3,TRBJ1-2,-,TGTGCCATCAGGCCTAGCGGGGGGGCCGGCTATGGCTACACCTTC,CAIRPSGGAGYGYTF
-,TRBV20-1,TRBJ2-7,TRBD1,TGCAGTGCTAGAGACCAAAGACGACAGGGGGTGAGATACTACGAGCAGTACTTC,CSARDQRRQGVRYYEQYF
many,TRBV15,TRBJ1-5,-,TGTGCCACCAGCAGAGATGCGGGGCCACAGCCCCAGCATTTT,CATSRDAGPQPQHF
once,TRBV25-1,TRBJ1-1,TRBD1,TGTGCCAGCAGTGCAGGGGGCTGGACTGAAGCTTTCTTT,CASSAGGWTEAFF
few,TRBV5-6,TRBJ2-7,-,TGTGCCAGCAGCTTGAGTCTCAGGCCCTACGAGCAGTACTTC,CASSLSLRPYEQYF
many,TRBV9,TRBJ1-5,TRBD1,TGTGCCAGCAGCGTAGGGCCCGGGACAGCCAATCAGCCCCAGCATTTT,CASSVGPGTANQPQHF
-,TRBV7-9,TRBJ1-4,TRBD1,TGTGCCAGCAGCTTACAACAGGGGAATGAAAAACTGTTTTTT,CASSLQQGNEKLFF
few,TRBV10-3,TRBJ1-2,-,TGTGCCAGCTCCAGGGACATCGGAATCCTGGGACATGGCTACACCTTC,CASSRDIGILGHGYTF
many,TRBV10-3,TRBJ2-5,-,TGTGCCACAAAGGTCGAGGAGACCCAGTACTTC,CATKVEETQYF
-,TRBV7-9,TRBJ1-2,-,TGTGCCAGCAGCTTTAGTGTCAACTATGGCTGCACCTTC,CASSFSVNYGCTF
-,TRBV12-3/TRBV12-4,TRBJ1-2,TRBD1,TGTGCCAGCAGACGAGAGACAGGGGGTACGTCCTATGGCTACACCTTC,CASRRETGGTSYGYTF
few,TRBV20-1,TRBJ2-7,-,TGCAGTGCTAGAGATCTGGGGACTTCTATCTACGAGCAGTACTTC,CSARDLGTSIYEQYF
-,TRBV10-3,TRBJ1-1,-,TGTGCCATCAGTGTAGGGGGGGGCGCGAATGAAGCTTTCTTT,CAISVGGGANEAFF
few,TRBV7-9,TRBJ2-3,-,TGTGCCAGCAGCTTGGGCGGGACAAACACAGATACGCAGTATTTT,CASSLGGTNTDTQYF
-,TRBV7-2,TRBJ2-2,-,TGTGCCAGCAGCTCCCGCTGGTTTTTGGGGGCCGGGGAGCTGTTTTTT,CASSSRWFLGAGELFF
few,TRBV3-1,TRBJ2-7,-,TGTGCCAGCAGCCACAGGGAGGGGGACGAGCAGTACTTC,CASSHREGDEQYF
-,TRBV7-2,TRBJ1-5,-,TGTGCCAGCAGCTTAGGTGGGGGGGCCCACGAGCATTTT,CASSLGGGAHEHF
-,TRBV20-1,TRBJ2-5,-,TGCAGTGCTAGACCCGGGACCGGTGGAGAGACCCAGTACTTC,CSARPGTGGETQYF
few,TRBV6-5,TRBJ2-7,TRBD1,TGTGCCAGCAAGGTTATGACAGGGGCCCTTTACGAGCAGTACTTC,CASKVMTGALYEQYF
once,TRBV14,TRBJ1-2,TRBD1,TGTGCCAGCAGCCAAGATGCCGACAGGGTGGGCTACACCTTC,CASSQDADRVGYTF
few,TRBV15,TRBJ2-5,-,TGTGCCACCAGCAGAGACTACTCGCAAGAGACCCAGTACTTC,CATSRDYSQETQYF
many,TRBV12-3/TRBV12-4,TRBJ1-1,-,TGTGCCAGCATCCTGAGTTTCGGGGCTGAAGCTTTCTTT,CASILSFGAEAFF
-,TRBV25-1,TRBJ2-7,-,TGTGCCTGGAGTCAGAGCGGCCGACTTGTATCCTACGAGCAGTACTTC,CAWSQSGRLVSYEQYF
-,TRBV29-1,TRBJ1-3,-,TGCAGCGTCGATGCCGGGACGGCTGGAAACACCATATATTTT,CSVDAGTAGNTIYF
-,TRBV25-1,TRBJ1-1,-,TGTGCCAGCAGTGCTAGCTCGGCGAACACTGAAGCTTTCTTT,CASSASSANTEAFF
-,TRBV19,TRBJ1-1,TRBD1,TGTACCAGTAGTGGGACAGGCACGACTGAAGCTTTCTTT,CTSSGTGTTEAFF
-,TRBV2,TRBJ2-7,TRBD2,TGTGCCCGACTAGCGGGTACCTACGAGCAGTACTTC,CARLAGTYEQYF
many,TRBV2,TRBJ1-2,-,TGTGCCAGCATGGAGGCGGGCCGTAACTATGGCTACACCTTC,CASMEAGRNYGYTF
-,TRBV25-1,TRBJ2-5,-,TGTGCCAGCAGTGCGCGCCTTACAGGGACCCAAGAGACCCAGTACTTC,CASSARLTGTQETQYF
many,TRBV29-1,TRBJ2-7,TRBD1,TGCAGCGTAAGGGGGCTCCCCTACGAGCAGTACTTC,CSVRGLPYEQYF
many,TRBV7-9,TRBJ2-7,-,TGTGCCAGCAGCTTAGCGGGGGTAGACTACGAGCAGTACTTC,CASSLAGVDYEQYF
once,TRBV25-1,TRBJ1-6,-,TGTGCCAGCAGGGAAAGGAATTCACCCCTCCACTTT,CASRERNSPLHF
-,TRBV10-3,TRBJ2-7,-,TGTGCCGTTGTTGGGGCCTACGAGCAGTACTTC,CAVVGAYEQYF
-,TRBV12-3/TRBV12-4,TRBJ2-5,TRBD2,TGTGCCAGCAGTTTGAGGACTAGCGGTCTTCTTTCCCAAGAGACCCAGTACTTC,CASSLRTSGLLSQETQYF
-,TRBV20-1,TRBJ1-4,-,TGCAGTGCTAGAAAACCTGAGGGTGAAAAACTGTTTTTT,CSARKPEGEKLFF
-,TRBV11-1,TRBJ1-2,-,TGTGCCAGCAGCTTAGTCCAGCCGAACGATGGCTACACCTTC,CASSLVQPNDGYTF
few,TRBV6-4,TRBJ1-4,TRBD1,TGTGCCAGCAGTCTGGACAGGTCTAATGAAAAACTGTTTTTT,CASSLDRSNEKLFF
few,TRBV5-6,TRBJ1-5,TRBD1,TGTGCCAGCAGTCGCCGGGACAGGCTCCACCAGCCCCAGCATTTT,CASSRRDRLHQPQHF
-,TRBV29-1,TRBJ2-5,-,TGCAGCAGTCCATATAACAGGGATGGAGAGACCCAGTACTTC,CSSPYNRDGETQYF
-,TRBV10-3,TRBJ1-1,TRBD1,TGTGCCAGCAATCGAGGGGGCGTTCCCACTGAAGCTTTCTTT,CASNRGGVPTEAFF
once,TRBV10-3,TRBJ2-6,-,TGTGCCAGCAGTGCCTGGCCGCGCTCTGGGGCCAACGTCCTGACTTTC,CASSAWPRSGANVLTF